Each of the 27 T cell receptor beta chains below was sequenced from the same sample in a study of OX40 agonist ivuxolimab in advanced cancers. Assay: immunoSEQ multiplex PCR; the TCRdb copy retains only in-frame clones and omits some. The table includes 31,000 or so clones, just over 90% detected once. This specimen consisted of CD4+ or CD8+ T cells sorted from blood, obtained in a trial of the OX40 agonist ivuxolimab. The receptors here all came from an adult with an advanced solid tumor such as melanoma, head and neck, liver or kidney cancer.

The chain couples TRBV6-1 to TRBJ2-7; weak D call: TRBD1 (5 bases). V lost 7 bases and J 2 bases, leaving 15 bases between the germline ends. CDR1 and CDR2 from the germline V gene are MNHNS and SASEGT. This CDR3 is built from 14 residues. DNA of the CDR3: TGTGCCAGCAACCCCGGGCAGGGCCCCTACGAGCAGTACTTC. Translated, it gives CASNPGQGPYEQYF.

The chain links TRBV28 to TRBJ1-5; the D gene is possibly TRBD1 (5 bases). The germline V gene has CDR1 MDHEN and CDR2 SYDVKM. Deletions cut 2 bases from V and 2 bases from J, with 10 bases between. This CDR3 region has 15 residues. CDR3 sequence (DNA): TGTGCCAGCAGTTTAACGGGGGTTGGCAATCAGCCCCAGCATTTT. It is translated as CASSLTGVGNQPQHF.

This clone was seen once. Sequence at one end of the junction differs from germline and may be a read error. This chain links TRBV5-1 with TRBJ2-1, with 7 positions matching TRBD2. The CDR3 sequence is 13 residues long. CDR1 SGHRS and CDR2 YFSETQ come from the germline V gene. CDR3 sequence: CASSFNTAGDRVF. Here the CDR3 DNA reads TGCGCCAGCAGCTTCAATACTGCGGGAGACCGGGTCTTC.

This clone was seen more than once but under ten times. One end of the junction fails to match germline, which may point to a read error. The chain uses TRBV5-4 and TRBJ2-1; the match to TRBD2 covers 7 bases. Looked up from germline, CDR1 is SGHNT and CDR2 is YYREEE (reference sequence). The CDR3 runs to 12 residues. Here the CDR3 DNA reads TGTGCCAGCAGCTTGGGACTAGCCGAAAAACTCTTC. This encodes CASSLGLAEKLF.

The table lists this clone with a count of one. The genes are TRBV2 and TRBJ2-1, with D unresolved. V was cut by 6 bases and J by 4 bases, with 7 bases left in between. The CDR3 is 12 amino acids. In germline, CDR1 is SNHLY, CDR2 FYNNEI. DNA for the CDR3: TGTGCCAGCAGGGCCACATACAATGAGCAGTTCTTC. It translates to CASRATYNEQFF.

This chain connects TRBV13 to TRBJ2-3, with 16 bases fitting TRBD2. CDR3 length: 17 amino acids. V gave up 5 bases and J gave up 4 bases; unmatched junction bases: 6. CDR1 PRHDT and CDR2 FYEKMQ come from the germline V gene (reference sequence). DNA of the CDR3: TGTGCCAGCAGCCCGGGACTAGCGGGGGGGCCTTCAGATACGCAGTATTTT. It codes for CASSPGLAGGPSDTQYF.

The chain's CDR3 is CASSQGPPGGTEAFF. In DNA, the CDR3 is TGTGCCAGCAGCCAGGGCCCCCCGGGAGGCACTGAAGCTTTCTTT. The chain recombines TRBV7-6 with TRBJ1-1; a weak D match, TRBD1 (5 bases). The CDR3 is 15 residues long. V was pared by 5 bases and J by 4 bases, with 17 bases between. CDR1 is SGHVS and CDR2 is FNYEAQ in the germline V gene.

Here the CDR3 reads CASSPGGTIRPQHF. CDR3 in DNA: TGTGCCAGCAGCCCCGGCGGGACCATTCGGCCCCAGCATTTT. The chain couples TRBV16 to TRBJ1-5; D possibly corresponds to TRBD1 (5 bases). CDR3 length: 14 amino acids. Germline CDR1 and CDR2: KGHSY and FQNENV. V lost 4 bases, J lost 9 bases, and 16 bases lay in between.

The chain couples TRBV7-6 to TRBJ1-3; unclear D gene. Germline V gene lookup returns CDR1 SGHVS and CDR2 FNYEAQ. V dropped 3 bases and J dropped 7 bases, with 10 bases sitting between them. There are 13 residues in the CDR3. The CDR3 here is CASSFGERNTIYF. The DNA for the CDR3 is TGTGCCAGCAGCTTCGGTGAGCGGAACACCATATATTTT.

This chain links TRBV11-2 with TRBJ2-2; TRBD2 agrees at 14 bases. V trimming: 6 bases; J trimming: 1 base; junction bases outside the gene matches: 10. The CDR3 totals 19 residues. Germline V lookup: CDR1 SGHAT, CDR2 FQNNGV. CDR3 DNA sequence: TGTGCCAGCAGTGCTAAGGGGACTAGCGGGGGCATGAACACCGGGGAGCTGTTTTTT. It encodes CASSAKGTSGGMNTGELFF.

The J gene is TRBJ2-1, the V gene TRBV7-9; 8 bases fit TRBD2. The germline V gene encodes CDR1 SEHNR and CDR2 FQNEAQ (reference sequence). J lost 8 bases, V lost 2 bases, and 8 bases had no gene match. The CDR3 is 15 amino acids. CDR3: CASSLFQRGRDEQFF. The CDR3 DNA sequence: TGTGCCAGCAGCTTATTCCAGCGGGGGCGCGATGAGCAGTTCTTC.

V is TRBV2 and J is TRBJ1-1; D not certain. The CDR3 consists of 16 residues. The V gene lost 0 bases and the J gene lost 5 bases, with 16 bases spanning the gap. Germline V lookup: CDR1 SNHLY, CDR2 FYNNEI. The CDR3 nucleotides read TGTGCCAGCAGTGAAGCCCCAGCAGGATGGAATACTGAAGCTTTCTTT. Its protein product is CASSEAPAGWNTEAFF.

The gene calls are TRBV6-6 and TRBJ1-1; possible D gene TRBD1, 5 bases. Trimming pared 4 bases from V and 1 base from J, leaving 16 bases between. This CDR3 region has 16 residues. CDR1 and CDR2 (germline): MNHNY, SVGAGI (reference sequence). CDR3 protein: CASSSPDSHGNTEAFF. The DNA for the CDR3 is TGTGCCAGCAGTTCACCAGACAGTCATGGGAACACTGAAGCTTTCTTT.

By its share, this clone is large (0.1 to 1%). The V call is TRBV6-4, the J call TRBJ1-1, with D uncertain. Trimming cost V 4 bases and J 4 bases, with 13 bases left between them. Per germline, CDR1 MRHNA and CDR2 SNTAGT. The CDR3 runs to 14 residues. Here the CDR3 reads CASSGGELGTEAFF. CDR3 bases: TGTGCCAGCAGTGGCGGGGAACTGGGCACTGAAGCTTTCTTT.

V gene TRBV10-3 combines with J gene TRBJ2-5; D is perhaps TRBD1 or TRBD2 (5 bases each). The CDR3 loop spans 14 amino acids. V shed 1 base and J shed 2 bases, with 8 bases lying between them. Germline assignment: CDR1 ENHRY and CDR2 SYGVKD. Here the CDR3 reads CAISEFEGQETQYF. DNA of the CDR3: TGTGCCATCAGTGAGTTTGAGGGGCAAGAGACCCAGTACTTC.

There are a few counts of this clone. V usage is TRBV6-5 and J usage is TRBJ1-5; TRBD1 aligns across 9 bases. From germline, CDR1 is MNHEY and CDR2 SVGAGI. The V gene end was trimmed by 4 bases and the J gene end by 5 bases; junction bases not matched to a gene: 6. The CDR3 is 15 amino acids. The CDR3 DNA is TGTGCCAGCAGTTCGTTGGGACAGGGCGATCAGCCCCAGCATTTT. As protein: CASSSLGQGDQPQHF.

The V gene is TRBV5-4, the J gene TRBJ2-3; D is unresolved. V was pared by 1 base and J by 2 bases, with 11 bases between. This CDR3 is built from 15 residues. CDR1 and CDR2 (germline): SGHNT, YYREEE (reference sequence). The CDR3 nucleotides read TGTGCCAGCAGCTTGCCCGAGGCCCTCACAGATACGCAGTATTTT. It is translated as CASSLPEALTDTQYF. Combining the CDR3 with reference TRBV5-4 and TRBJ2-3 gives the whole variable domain ETGVTQSPTHLIKTRGQQVTLRCSSQSGHNTVSWYQQALGQGPQFIFQYYREEENGRGNFPPRFSGLQFPNYSSELNVNALELDDSALYLCASSLPEALTDTQYFGPGTRLTVL.

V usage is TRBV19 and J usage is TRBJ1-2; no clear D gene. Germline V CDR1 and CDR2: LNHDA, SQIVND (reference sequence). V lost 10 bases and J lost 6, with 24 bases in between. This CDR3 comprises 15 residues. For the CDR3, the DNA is TGTGCCACCTCCCCGTCGGACGTCTATCTGGATGGCTACACCTTC. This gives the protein CATSPSDVYLDGYTF.

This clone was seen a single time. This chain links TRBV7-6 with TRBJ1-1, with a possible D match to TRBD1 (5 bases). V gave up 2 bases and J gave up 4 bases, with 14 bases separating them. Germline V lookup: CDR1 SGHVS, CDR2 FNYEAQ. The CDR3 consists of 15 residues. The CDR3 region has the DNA TGTGCCAGCAGCTTATTGAGGGGTATGGGCACTGAAGCTTTCTTT. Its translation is CASSLLRGMGTEAFF.

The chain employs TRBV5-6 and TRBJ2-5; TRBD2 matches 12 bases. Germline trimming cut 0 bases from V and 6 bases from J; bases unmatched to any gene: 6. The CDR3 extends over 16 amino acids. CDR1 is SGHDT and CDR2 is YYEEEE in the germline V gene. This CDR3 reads CASSLVLAGGPKTQYF. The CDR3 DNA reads TGTGCCAGCAGCTTGGTTCTAGCGGGAGGGCCGAAGACCCAGTACTTC.

As DNA, the CDR3 is TGCGCCAGCAGCCAAGAACCCCAACTAGCGGGAAACACAGATACGCAGTATTTT. This gives the protein CASSQEPQLAGNTDTQYF. The chain employs TRBV4-3 and TRBJ2-3; 10 bases match TRBD2. With 0 bases clipped from V and 2 bases from J, the junction kept 8 bases outside the gene matches. The germline V gene has CDR1 LGHNA and CDR2 YSLEER. The CDR3 consists of 18 residues.

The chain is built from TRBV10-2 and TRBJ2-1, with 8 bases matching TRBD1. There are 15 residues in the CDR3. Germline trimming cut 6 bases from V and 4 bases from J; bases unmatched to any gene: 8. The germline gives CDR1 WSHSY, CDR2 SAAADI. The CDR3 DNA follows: TGCGCCAGCAGCATAACAGGGGGAAATTACAATGAGCAGTTCTTC. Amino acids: CASSITGGNYNEQFF.

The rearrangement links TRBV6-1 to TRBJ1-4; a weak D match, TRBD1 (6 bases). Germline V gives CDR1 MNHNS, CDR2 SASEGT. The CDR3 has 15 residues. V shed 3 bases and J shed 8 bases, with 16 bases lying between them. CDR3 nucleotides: TGTGCCAGCAGTGACCTCAGGGGAGGATACGAAAAACTGTTTTTT. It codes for CASSDLRGGYEKLFF.

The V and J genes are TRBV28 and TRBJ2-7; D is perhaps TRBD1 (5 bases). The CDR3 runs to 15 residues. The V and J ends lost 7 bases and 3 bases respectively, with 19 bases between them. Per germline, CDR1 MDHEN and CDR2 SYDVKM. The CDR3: CASNYGHQLLYEQYF. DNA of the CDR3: TGTGCCAGCAATTACGGACATCAACTACTCTACGAGCAGTACTTC.

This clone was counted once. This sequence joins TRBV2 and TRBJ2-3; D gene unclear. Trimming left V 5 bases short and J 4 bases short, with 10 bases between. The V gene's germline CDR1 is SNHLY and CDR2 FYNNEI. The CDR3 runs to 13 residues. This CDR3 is CASSYQIPDTQYF. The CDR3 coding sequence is TGTGCCAGCAGTTACCAAATCCCAGATACGCAGTATTTT. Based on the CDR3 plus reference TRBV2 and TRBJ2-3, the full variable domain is EPEVTQTPSHQVTQMGQEVILRCVPISNHLYFYWYRQILGQKVEFLVSFYNNEISEKSEIFDDQFSVERPDGSNFTLKIRSTKLEDSAMYFCASSYQIPDTQYFGPGTRLTVL.

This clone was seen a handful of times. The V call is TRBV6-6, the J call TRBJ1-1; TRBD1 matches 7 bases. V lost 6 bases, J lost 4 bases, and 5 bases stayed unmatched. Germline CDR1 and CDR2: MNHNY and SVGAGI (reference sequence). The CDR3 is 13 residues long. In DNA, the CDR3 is TGTGCCAGCAGACAACACAGGGGCACTGAAGCTTTCTTT. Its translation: CASRQHRGTEAFF.

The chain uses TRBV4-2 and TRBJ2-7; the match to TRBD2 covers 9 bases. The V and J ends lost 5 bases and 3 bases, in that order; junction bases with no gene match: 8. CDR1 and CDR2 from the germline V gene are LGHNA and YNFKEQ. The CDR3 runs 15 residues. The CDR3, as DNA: TGTGCCAGCAGCAGCCCGGGACTAGCCGACTACGAGCAGTACTTC. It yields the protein CASSSPGLADYEQYF.